This T cell receptor beta chain was captured by sequencing in a study of cytomegalovirus exposure and HLA in healthy donors. Study as a whole: Genetic ancestry analysis placed 81% of the 300 to 400 donors that were genotyped in the Caucasian-associated cluster.

There are 12 residues in the CDR3. Germline values: CDR1 ENHRY, CDR2 SYGVKD. V was pared by 3 bases and J by 7 bases, with 10 bases between. PCR primers comprised 60 Vbeta and 13 Jbeta primers. Repertoires were generated with immunoSEQ multiplex PCR, while TCRdb's copy carries only in-frame clones and drops some. Of some 190,000 clones listed, 65% to 85% were seen once; the top ten hold 1.5% to 2%. Broader study findings: Rarity characterized most TCR sequences, yet some public TCRs appeared in many donors.

Comments on this clone: Its specificity is not known.

This TCR was recovered from a man in his late teens or twenties in good health and CMV-seronegative. The sample was PBMCs. This chain joins TRBV10-3 and TRBJ2-7; a possible D gene is TRBD2 (6 bases). CDR3 DNA: TGTGCCATCAGTGAAAACAGCGGGGAGCAGTACTTC. Amino acids: CAISENSGEQYF.